This T cell receptor (beta chain) was obtained from a study of beta chain features in type 1 diabetes. Each of the sorted populations had a purity greater than 95%. Notes on the study in general: The influence of HLA type on TCRB rearrangement stayed undetermined.

cDNA synthesis used the whole RNA isolate, giving expressed TCRB sequences. TCRdb's table, derived via immunoSEQ multiplex PCR, lists solely in-frame clones and lacks some. The repertoire holds approximately 150,000 clones, with 7% to 10% as singletons. The CDR3 is made up of 14 amino acids. Deletions cut 0 bases from V and 3 bases from J, with 10 bases between. CDR1 is SGHRS and CDR2 is YFSETQ in the germline V gene. Regarding this clone: As yet, its antigen is unknown.

The V gene is TRBV5-1, the J gene TRBJ2-7, with D maybe TRBD2 (6 bases). The sequence was collected from a woman younger than 30 in good health. Sequencing was carried out using central memory CD4+ T cells from blood. CDR3 amino acids: CASSLGGGNYEQYF. The CDR3 bases are TGCGCCAGCAGCTTGGGAGGAGGGAACTACGAGCAGTACTTC.